This TCR beta chain was documented in a study of tumor-infiltrating lymphocytes in primary liver carcinoma. Study-level points and caveats: Less overlap was seen in tumor-adjacent and tumor-blood pairs than in tumor region pairs. Tumor top-250-clone fraction significantly exceeded that of blood (p = 0.039).

Germline DNA was extracted alongside blood RNA, which was obtained from unsorted whole blood. No treatment had been given to the patients, who were chronically infected with HBV. From 500 ng of total RNA, TCR beta-specific cDNA was reverse-transcribed using a constant-region primer. Modified slightly, ARM-PCR produced TCR beta libraries over three nested multiplex PCR rounds. TCRdb itself ran the multiplex PCR reads through MiXCR, one entry per CDR3 protein. The sample has about 300,000 distinct CDR3 sequences, approximately 60% seen once. Note on this clonotype: Its antigen is as yet unknown. At one end the junction does not follow the germline gene, possibly because of a read error.

The receptor comes from a man aged 40-49 years with primary liver carcinoma and hepatitis B virus infection. Sequencing was carried out using peripheral blood.

The CDR3 region is CASSAPGVVTNCGYTF. CDR3 in DNA: TGTGCCAGTAGTGCACCCGGCGTGGTAACTAACTGTGGCTACACCTTC. J is TRBJ1-2 and V is TRBV6-1; D unresolved. Germline CDR1 and CDR2: MNHNS and SASEGT. There are 16 residues in the CDR3.